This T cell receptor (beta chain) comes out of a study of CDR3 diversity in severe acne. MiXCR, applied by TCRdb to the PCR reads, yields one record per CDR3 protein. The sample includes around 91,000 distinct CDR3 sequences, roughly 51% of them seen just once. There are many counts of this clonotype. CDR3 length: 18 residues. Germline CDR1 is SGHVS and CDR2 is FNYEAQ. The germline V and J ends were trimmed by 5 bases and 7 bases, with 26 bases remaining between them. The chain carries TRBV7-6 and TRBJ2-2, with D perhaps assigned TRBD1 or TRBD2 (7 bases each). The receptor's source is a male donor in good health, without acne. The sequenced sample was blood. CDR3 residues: CASSPFPPRGGGVGELFF. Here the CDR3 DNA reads TGTGCCAGCAGCCCCTTCCCCCCCAGGGGGGGAGGCGTCGGGGAGCTGTTTTTT.